Listed below are T cell receptor beta chains from one sample, sequenced in a study of OX40 agonist ivuxolimab in advanced cancers. The data were produced by immunoSEQ multiplex PCR, yet TCRdb's version contains in-frame clones alone and is incomplete. The table has 70,000 to 95,000 clones, more than 75% seen once. The source material was CD4+ or CD8+ T cells sorted from blood, sampled in a trial of the OX40 agonist ivuxolimab. All receptors come from an adult with an advanced solid tumor such as melanoma, head and neck, liver or kidney cancer. Both conserved end residues are part of each CDR3. The order of the fields is D gene, J gene, clone size, V gene, CDR3 DNA, CDR3 protein. A D gene is named only where the DNA matches it firmly. The listing skips clone size in some rows; elsewhere it reads once, few, many or a size class.

D: NA; J: TRBJ1-2; size: NA; V: TRBV28; DNA: TGTGCCAGTCTCTTCGGGGGAGGCTATGGCTACACCTTC; CDR3: CASLFGGGYGYTF
D: NA; J: TRBJ2-7; size: NA; V: TRBV6-1; DNA: TGTGCCAGCAGTGAACGAGGGGGCTACGAGCAGTACTTC; CDR3: CASSERGGYEQYF
D: NA; J: TRBJ2-2; size: NA; V: TRBV14; DNA: TGTGCCAGCAGCCAAAAGAGAGGAGTCACCGGGGAGCTGTTTTTT; CDR3: CASSQKRGVTGELFF
D: NA; J: TRBJ2-5; size: NA; V: TRBV7-7; DNA: TGTGCCAGCAGCTTAGCGGGGGGGGGCATGGAGACCCAGTACTTC; CDR3: CASSLAGGGMETQYF
D: NA; J: TRBJ1-6; size: NA; V: TRBV6-5; DNA: TGTGCCAGCAGTTACTCGGCCGGGGCGAATAATTCACCCCTCCACTTT; CDR3: CASSYSAGANNSPLHF
D: NA; J: TRBJ1-5; size: NA; V: TRBV19; DNA: TGTGCCAGTAGTATCTGGGGCCACAATCAGCCCCAGCATTTT; CDR3: CASSIWGHNQPQHF
D: NA; J: TRBJ1-1; size: NA; V: TRBV6-5; DNA: TGTGCCAGCAGTGGGGGGGGGAACACTGAAGCTTTCTTT; CDR3: CASSGGGNTEAFF
D: NA; J: TRBJ1-2; size: once; V: TRBV5-6; DNA: TGTGCCAGCAGCTTCGGACAGCCAAACTATGGCTACACCTTC; CDR3: CASSFGQPNYGYTF
D: TRBD2; J: TRBJ2-1; size: NA; V: TRBV27; DNA: TGTGCCAGCAGTCTAGCGGGTAAAAACAATGAGCAGTTCTTC; CDR3: CASSLAGKNNEQFF
D: TRBD1; J: TRBJ2-7; size: NA; V: TRBV5-4; DNA: TGTGCCAGCAGCTTGGCCCAGGGGGCTACCTACGAGCAGTACTTC; CDR3: CASSLAQGATYEQYF
D: NA; J: TRBJ2-7; size: NA; V: TRBV18; DNA: TGTGCCAGCTCACCCATTGACAGCTCCTACGAGCAGTACTTC; CDR3: CASSPIDSSYEQYF
D: TRBD1; J: TRBJ2-7; size: NA; V: TRBV28; DNA: TGTGCCAGCAGTCACGGACAGGGGGCCTTTTTAAACGAGCAGTACTTC; CDR3: CASSHGQGAFLNEQYF
D: NA; J: TRBJ2-1; size: NA; V: TRBV7-2; DNA: TGTGCCAGCAGCTTACTGGGGGCAGGGAATGAGCAGTTCTTC; CDR3: CASSLLGAGNEQFF
D: NA; J: TRBJ2-3; size: few; V: TRBV27; DNA: TGTGCCAGCAGTTTATCGGCGGGGTATACGCAGTATTTT; CDR3: CASSLSAGYTQYF
D: NA; J: TRBJ2-1; size: once; V: TRBV7-3; DNA: TGTGCCAGCAGCTCCAGCTCCTACAATGAGCAGTTCTTC; CDR3: CASSSSSYNEQFF
D: TRBD1; J: TRBJ1-6; size: NA; V: TRBV7-2; DNA: TGTGCCAGCAGGGCCGGGACAGGGAATTCACCCCTCCACTTT; CDR3: CASRAGTGNSPLHF
D: NA; J: TRBJ2-6; size: NA; V: TRBV15; DNA: TGTGCCACCAGCAAAGTACCGGCTGGGGCCAACGTCCTGACTTTC; CDR3: CATSKVPAGANVLTF
D: NA; J: TRBJ1-4; size: NA; V: TRBV5-6; DNA: TGTGCCAGCAGCCTCAGTCTGGGTCATGAAAAACTGTTTTTT; CDR3: CASSLSLGHEKLFF
D: NA; J: TRBJ2-2; size: NA; V: TRBV19; DNA: TGTGCCAGTAGTATAGTTCTTTTGGGGACTCCCACCGGGGAGCTGTTTTTT; CDR3: CASSIVLLGTPTGELFF
D: NA; J: TRBJ2-1; size: NA; V: TRBV11-2; DNA: TGTGCCAGCAGCTCCTCTTGGGGAAGGGATGAGCAGTTCTTC; CDR3: CASSSSWGRDEQFF
D: TRBD1; J: TRBJ1-1; size: NA; V: TRBV6-1; DNA: TGTGCGCACCGCCCGCGGGACAGGGCCAACACTGAAGCTTTCTTT; CDR3: CAHRPRDRANTEAFF
D: NA; J: TRBJ2-3; size: NA; V: TRBV30; DNA: TGTGCCTGGAGCCAGGGGAGCCTCACAGATACGCAGTATTTT; CDR3: CAWSQGSLTDTQYF
D: TRBD2; J: TRBJ2-3; size: NA; V: TRBV27; DNA: TGTGCCACCTTTCCGGGACTAGGAGCAGATACGCAGTATTTT; CDR3: CATFPGLGADTQYF
D: TRBD1; J: TRBJ2-4; size: NA; V: TRBV7-2; DNA: TGTGCCAGCAGCCCGCCGAGCCCAGGGGGTCTCGTTGCCAAAAACATTCAGTACTTC; CDR3: CASSPPSPGGLVAKNIQYF
D: NA; J: TRBJ1-1; size: once; V: TRBV18; DNA: TGTGCCAGCTCACCGTCGACAGGCCACCTCCGGGCTTTCTTT; CDR3: CASSPSTGHLRAFF
D: NA; J: TRBJ2-6; size: NA; V: TRBV9; DNA: TGTGCCAGCAGCCTGGCATCCTCTGGGGCCAACGTCCTGACTTTC; CDR3: CASSLASSGANVLTF
D: NA; J: TRBJ2-5; size: NA; V: TRBV19; DNA: TGTGCCAGTAGTTTTGGTAGCAACCCCCAAGAGACCCAGTACTTC; CDR3: CASSFGSNPQETQYF
D: NA; J: TRBJ1-5; size: NA; V: TRBV10-1; DNA: TGCGCCAGCAGTGAAGGGGTAAATCAGCCCCAGCATTTT; CDR3: CASSEGVNQPQHF
D: NA; J: TRBJ2-5; size: NA; V: TRBV19; DNA: TGTGCCAGTAGTAGGATCCAAGAGACCCAGTACTTC; CDR3: CASSRIQETQYF
D: NA; J: TRBJ2-2; size: few; V: TRBV28; DNA: TGTGCCGCTCGACGGGAATACACCGGGGAGCTGTTTTTT; CDR3: CAARREYTGELFF
D: NA; J: TRBJ2-3; size: NA; V: TRBV9; DNA: TGTGCCAGCAGCGTAGAACGGATCCCCGGCACAGATACGCAGTATTTT; CDR3: CASSVERIPGTDTQYF
D: NA; J: TRBJ2-7; size: NA; V: TRBV2; DNA: TGTGCCAGCAGATTATACGAGCAGTACTTC; CDR3: CASRLYEQYF
D: NA; J: TRBJ2-4; size: NA; V: TRBV12-2; DNA: TGTGCAAGTCGCTCGATCTGGACAGACCTAGCCAAAAACATTCAGTACTTC; CDR3: CASRSIWTDLAKNIQYF
D: TRBD2; J: TRBJ2-3; size: NA; V: TRBV30; DNA: TGTGCCTGGATGGCGGGGGGAGATACGCAGTATTTT; CDR3: CAWMAGGDTQYF
D: NA; J: TRBJ1-4; size: NA; V: TRBV5-4; DNA: TGTGCCAGCAGCTTGGCCGGGGGAGGCGAAAAACTGTTTTTT; CDR3: CASSLAGGGEKLFF
D: NA; J: TRBJ1-6; size: NA; V: TRBV28; DNA: TGTGCCACCGGGGGGTGGAGCTCCTATAATTCACCCCTCCACTTT; CDR3: CATGGWSSYNSPLHF
D: NA; J: TRBJ1-2; size: NA; V: TRBV9; DNA: TGTGCCAGCAGCCCAGAGGGACTTTTCCTCTATGGCTACACCTTC; CDR3: CASSPEGLFLYGYTF
D: TRBD1; J: TRBJ2-7; size: NA; V: TRBV7-2; DNA: TGTGCCAGCAGTGACAGGGGTGGCTACGAGCAGTACTTC; CDR3: CASSDRGGYEQYF
D: NA; J: TRBJ1-2; size: few; V: TRBV7-9; DNA: TGTGCCAGCAGCTTAGGCAGATATTCTCCTAACTATGGCTACACCTTC; CDR3: CASSLGRYSPNYGYTF
D: NA; J: TRBJ2-2; size: medium-sized; V: TRBV19; DNA: TGTGCCAGTAGTAGCCGTGGAGACACCGGGGAGCTGTTTTTT; CDR3: CASSSRGDTGELFF
D: NA; J: TRBJ1-3; size: NA; V: TRBV9; DNA: TGTGCCAGCAGCCTAAGGCAGGGAACGGCCGGAAACACCATATATTTT; CDR3: CASSLRQGTAGNTIYF